These 28 T cell receptor beta chains were all obtained from the same sample, sequenced in a study of early T cells in non-severe SARS-CoV-2 infection. TCRdb fed the 5' RACE reads into MiXCR, producing one record per CDR3 protein. The sample lists 60,000 or so distinct CDR3 sequences; around 13% were seen once. The starting material was whole blood, obtained at baseline. The origin of the receptors is an adult who was a healthcare worker with PCR-confirmed SARS-CoV-2 infection or an uninfected control (not recorded which).

This chain uses TRBV28 with TRBJ2-1; 9 bases map to TRBD2. CDR1 and CDR2 from the germline V gene are MDHEN and SYDVKM. V trimming: 2 bases; J trimming: 5 bases; junction bases outside the gene matches: 10. The CDR3 spans 17 residues. CDR3 in amino acids: CASSLSYAGGPDNEQFF. The CDR3 DNA reads as TGTGCCAGCAGTTTAAGTTACGCGGGAGGGCCGGACAATGAGCAGTTCTTC.

This clonotype was seen more than once but under ten times. J is TRBJ1-1 and V is TRBV5-1; D unresolved. Germline V gene data show CDR1 as SGHRS and CDR2 as YFSETQ. The CDR3 contains 13 residues. Trimming took off 5 bases at V and 1 base at J, with 9 bases between the two ends. This CDR3 is CASREDPNTEAFF. CDR3 DNA sequence: TGCGCCAGCAGAGAAGACCCGAACACTGAAGCTTTCTTT.

This clonotype was picked up many times. The genes are TRBV2 and TRBJ2-3; 7 bases are shared with TRBD2. The CDR3 loop spans 14 amino acids. V dropped 6 bases and J dropped 4; count of bases not matched to a gene: 7. Germline CDR1 and CDR2: SNHLY and FYNNEI. The CDR3: CASRKPAGADTQYF. The DNA for the CDR3 is TGTGCCAGCAGAAAGCCCGCGGGAGCAGATACGCAGTATTTT.

This sequence joins TRBV6-6 and TRBJ1-1; TRBD1 matches at 9 bases. Germline V gene lookup returns CDR1 MNHNY and CDR2 SVGAGI (reference sequence). The CDR3 runs to 14 residues. V lost 10 bases, J lost 1 base, and 7 bases stayed unmatched. CDR3 sequence (DNA): TGTGCCACCCGATCGGGACAGGGGAACACTGAAGCTTTCTTT. Amino acid sequence: CATRSGQGNTEAFF.

This clonotype was picked up a small number of times. The chain recombines TRBV27 with TRBJ2-2; D might be TRBD2 (6 bases). The V gene lost 5 bases and the J gene lost 6 bases, with 28 bases spanning the gap. CDR1 MNHEY and CDR2 SMNVEV come from the germline V gene (reference sequence). This CDR3 is built from 19 residues. The CDR3 protein is CASSPTILSERVEPGELFF. CDR3 in DNA: TGTGCCAGCAGTCCTACGATTTTGTCGGAGCGGGTCGAACCCGGGGAGCTGTTTTTT.

This clonotype has more than one count but fewer than ten. J is TRBJ2-7 and V is TRBV11-2; the match to TRBD2 covers 13 bases. Trimming cost V 5 bases and J 3 bases; bases outside gene matches: 4. The CDR3 has 15 amino acids. Germline lookup yields CDR1 SGHAT and CDR2 FQNNGV. The CDR3 sequence: CASSGGTSGIYEQYF. The CDR3 DNA is TGTGCCAGCAGCGGGGGGACTAGCGGGATCTACGAGCAGTACTTC.

V gene TRBV5-4 combines with J gene TRBJ2-3; D may correspond to TRBD1 or TRBD2 (5 bases each). The V gene lost 5 bases and the J gene lost 3 bases, with 7 bases spanning the gap. The V gene's germline CDR1 is SGHNT and CDR2 YYREEE (reference sequence). The CDR3 length is 12 residues. DNA for the CDR3: TGTGCCAGCAGAGGGGAGACAGATACGCAGTATTTT. Translated: CASRGETDTQYF.

V is TRBV24-1 and J is TRBJ1-4, with TRBD1 matching 10 bases. The CDR3 is 15 amino acids. CDR1 is KGHDR, CDR2 SFDVKD, per germline. V trimming: 3 bases; J trimming: 8 bases; junction bases outside the gene matches: 5. The CDR3 protein is CATSDGTGDGEKLFF. For the CDR3, the DNA is TGTGCCACCAGTGATGGGACAGGGGATGGCGAAAAACTGTTTTTT.

This clonotype was detected only a few times. The rearrangement joins TRBV19 to TRBJ2-7; possible D gene TRBD1, 6 bases. Per the germline V gene, CDR1 is LNHDA and CDR2 is SQIVND (reference sequence). This CDR3 region has 14 residues. The V and J ends lost 6 bases and 5 bases respectively, with 17 bases between them. This chain's CDR3 is CASSDRSVTDEQYF. The CDR3 DNA sequence: TGTGCCAGTAGCGACAGGTCCGTGACCGACGAGCAGTACTTC.

This clonotype was counted ten times or more. The chain couples TRBV7-6 to TRBJ2-3, with 11 positions matching TRBD2. V lost 5 bases to trimming and J lost 0 bases; unmatched junction nucleotides: 4. Germline V gene lookup returns CDR1 SGHVS and CDR2 FNYEAQ. This CDR3 comprises 16 residues. CDR3 residues: CASSLGTSGSTDTQYF. The CDR3 DNA is TGTGCCAGCAGCCTAGGGACTAGCGGAAGCACAGATACGCAGTATTTT.

This clonotype was recorded many times. V usage is TRBV29-1 and J usage is TRBJ2-3; no firm D call. V was pared by 2 bases and J by 0 bases, with 6 bases between. This CDR3 region has 13 residues. Germline assignment: CDR1 SQVTM and CDR2 ANQGSEA. CDR3 DNA sequence: TGCAGCGTTGAATACGGAAGCACAGATACGCAGTATTTT. Amino acid sequence: CSVEYGSTDTQYF.

The V call is TRBV12-5, the J call TRBJ2-7; D is ambiguous. V lost 5 bases, J lost 3 bases, and 8 bases lay in between. Per germline, CDR1 LGHNT and CDR2 FRNRAP. The length of the CDR3 is 12 residues. The CDR3: CASGTVDYEQYF. CDR3 DNA: TGTGCTAGTGGTACAGTGGACTACGAGCAGTACTTC.

This chain joins TRBV4-2 and TRBJ1-4, with a possible D match to TRBD1 (5 bases). V gave up 0 bases and J gave up 13 bases, with 18 bases separating them. Germline-derived CDR1 and CDR2 are LGHNA and YNFKEQ. CDR3 size: 15 residues. DNA for the CDR3: TGTGCCAGCAGCCAAGATTCGAGTTCGGGGCGTGTACTGTTTTTT. Translation: CASSQDSSSGRVLFF.

This clonotype was seen more than once but under ten times. The rearrangement uses TRBV12-3 or TRBV12-4 and TRBJ2-3; 8 nucleotides align to TRBD2. CDR3 length: 17 amino acids. V was clipped by 1 base and J by 0 bases; unmatched bases: 6. The CDR3: CASSLVGGASSTDTQYF. The DNA for the CDR3 is TGTGCCAGCAGTTTAGTCGGGGGGGCCTCTAGCACAGATACGCAGTATTTT.

This clonotype is classed as medium-sized (0.01 to 0.1%). J is TRBJ2-4 and V is TRBV4-3, with 15 bases that match TRBD2. The CDR3 is 16 residues long. Germline lookup yields CDR1 LGHNA and CDR2 YSLEER. V gave up 4 bases and J gave up 8 bases; unmatched junction bases: 6. The CDR3 DNA sequence: TGCGCCAGCAGCCCGGGACTAGCGGGAGGTGGGGACATTCAGTACTTC. This codes for CASSPGLAGGGDIQYF.

The chain couples TRBV7-8 to TRBJ2-4; D ambiguous. V shed 1 base and J shed 6 bases, with 13 bases lying between them. The CDR3 length is 15 residues. The germline gives CDR1 SGHVS, CDR2 FQNEAQ. As DNA, the CDR3 is TGTGCCAGCAGCTTAGTACTCGCCCCCGGAAACATTCAGTACTTC. This encodes CASSLVLAPGNIQYF.

This clonotype was picked up a small number of times. V and J are TRBV9 and TRBJ2-2; D unresolved. This CDR3 has 14 amino acids. Germline loops: CDR1 SGDLS, CDR2 YYNGEE. The germline V and J ends were trimmed by 0 bases and 3 bases, with 6 bases remaining between them. The CDR3 here is CASSVEVDTGELFF. CDR3 nucleotides: TGTGCCAGCAGCGTAGAGGTCGACACCGGGGAGCTGTTTTTT. Full variable domain (remainder filled in from reference TRBV9 and TRBJ2-2): DSGVTQTPKHLITATGQRVTLRCSPRSGDLSVYWYQQSLDQGLQFLIQYYNGEERAKGNILERFSAQQFPDLHSELNLSSLELGDSALYFCASSVEVDTGELFFGEGSRLTVL.

This sequence joins TRBV18 and TRBJ2-4; 12 bases map to TRBD2. Germline-derived CDR1 and CDR2 are KGHSH and LQKENI. The CDR3 sequence is 18 residues long. After removal of 4 bases from V and 0 bases from J, the junction contained 7 bases not matched to a gene. Written as DNA, the CDR3 is TGTGCCAGCTCACTGCGGACTAGCGGGATTATAGCCAAAAACATTCAGTACTTC. It specifies CASSLRTSGIIAKNIQYF.

V usage is TRBV4-2 and J usage is TRBJ2-3; 10 bases line up with TRBD2. The CDR3 is 18 amino acids. V shed 0 bases and J 2 bases; nucleotides not matched to a gene: 8. Germline V lookup: CDR1 LGHNA, CDR2 YNFKEQ. The CDR3 loop reads CASSQEGLAGEVTDTQYF. DNA of the CDR3: TGTGCCAGCAGCCAAGAAGGTCTAGCGGGGGAGGTCACAGATACGCAGTATTTT.

The rearrangement links TRBV7-9 to TRBJ1-1, with D unclear. This CDR3 contains 16 residues. Germline V CDR1 and CDR2: SEHNR, FQNEAQ (reference sequence). The V gene lost 2 bases and the J gene lost 1 base, with 14 bases spanning the gap. The CDR3 is CASSLMISYENTEAFF. As DNA, the CDR3 is TGTGCCAGCAGCTTAATGATCTCATACGAGAACACTGAAGCTTTCTTT.

This clonotype has at least ten counts. The chain joins TRBV30 to TRBJ1-3, with D hard to call. CDR1 and CDR2 (germline): GTSNPN, SVGIG (reference sequence). With 4 bases removed from V and 4 bases from J, the gap between germline ends came to 14 bases. This CDR3 region has 14 residues. CDR3 sequence (DNA): TGTGCCTGGAAAAGGGATTTTGCCGGAAACACCATATATTTT. Protein sequence: CAWKRDFAGNTIYF. Using reference TRBV30 and TRBJ1-3 for the parts outside the CDR3, the full variable domain is SQTIHQWPATLVQPVGSPLSLECTVEGTSNPNLYWYRQAAGRGLQLLFYSVGIGQISSEVPQNLSASRPQDRQFILSSKKLLLSDSGFYLCAWKRDFAGNTIYFGEGSWLTVV.

V is TRBV20-1 and J is TRBJ2-3; D possibly corresponds to TRBD1 (6 bases). This CDR3 has 16 amino acids. Germline values: CDR1 DFQATT, CDR2 SNEGSKA (reference sequence). The ends were cut back, 6 bases at V and 0 bases at J, with 19 bases in the middle. The CDR3 DNA sequence: TGCAGTGCCAGGGGCGGCGGAACTATAAGCACAGATACGCAGTATTTT. This sequence encodes CSARGGGTISTDTQYF.

This clonotype was seen more than once but under ten times. The V call is TRBV20-1, the J call TRBJ1-1; a possible D gene is TRBD1 (5 bases). Between the trimmed V and J ends, which lost 5 bases and 3 bases, there was a span of 10 bases. This CDR3 contains 12 residues. Germline loops: CDR1 DFQATT, CDR2 SNEGSKA (reference sequence). The CDR3 is CSASQGDTEAFF. The CDR3 nucleotides are TGCAGTGCTTCTCAAGGGGACACTGAAGCTTTCTTT.

This clonotype has at least ten counts. The V gene is TRBV5-1, the J gene TRBJ2-7; D tentatively reads TRBD1 or TRBD2 (6 bases each). The V gene lost 7 bases and the J gene lost 0 bases, with 11 bases spanning the gap. Germline lookup yields CDR1 SGHRS and CDR2 YFSETQ. The CDR3 sequence is 13 residues long. The CDR3 DNA sequence: TGCGCCAGCGCGGGACACCGCTCCTACGAGCAGTACTTC. This translates into CASAGHRSYEQYF.

The rearrangement uses TRBV28 and TRBJ2-7; D is perhaps TRBD2 (5 bases). Looked up from germline, CDR1 is MDHEN and CDR2 is SYDVKM. V was pared by 5 bases and J by 9 bases, with 23 bases between. This CDR3 is 15 amino acids long. Here the CDR3 DNA reads TGTGCCAGCAGTCCTTCTTCTCTAGCCGGCATCGGGCAGTACTTC. Protein: CASSPSSLAGIGQYF.

This clonotype was observed many times. J is TRBJ2-7 and V is TRBV20-1; no definite D call. Germline V gene lookup returns CDR1 DFQATT and CDR2 SNEGSKA (reference sequence). Trimming cost V 3 bases and J 5 bases, with 11 bases left between them. CDR3 length: 12 amino acids. As DNA, the CDR3 is TGCAGTGCTAGTAGCAGCCTAGACGAGCAGTACTTC. Protein sequence: CSASSSLDEQYF.

This clonotype was recorded a few times. This chain uses TRBV20-1 with TRBJ1-6; D is possibly TRBD1 (5 bases). This CDR3 comprises 14 residues. Germline assignment: CDR1 DFQATT and CDR2 SNEGSKA (reference sequence). V was trimmed by 4 bases and J by 7 bases, leaving 14 bases between them. CDR3 amino acids: CSANGGPGNSPLHF. DNA for the CDR3: TGCAGTGCTAACGGGGGTCCTGGGAATTCACCCCTCCACTTT.

This clonotype was observed a few times. CDR3 in amino acids: CSARDPKGGSTDTQYF. The CDR3 bases are TGCAGTGCTAGAGATCCAAAAGGGGGCAGCACAGATACGCAGTATTTT. The genes are TRBV20-1 and TRBJ2-3, with 7 bases lining up with TRBD1. The CDR3 extends over 16 amino acids. Losses at the gene ends were 0 bases for V and 0 bases for J; bases not matched to a gene: 6. Germline values: CDR1 DFQATT, CDR2 SNEGSKA (reference sequence).